This entry lists 26 T cell receptor beta chains sequenced from one sample in a study of shared clonotypes between healthy human individuals. TCRdb keeps only in-frame clones here, not all; method: immunoSEQ multiplex PCR. The sample carries around 2.3 million clones, under 97% recorded once. Sequenced sample: naive CD4+ T cells sorted from blood. Documented subset: CD45RA+ positively selected. The receptors stem from a man between 18 and 35 years old in good health.

The rearrangement joins TRBV7-8 to TRBJ2-5; D perhaps matches TRBD2 (5 bases). V lost 6 bases and J 0 bases, leaving 11 bases between the germline ends. Germline V gene data show CDR1 as SGHVS and CDR2 as FQNEAQ. This CDR3 has 14 residues. The CDR3 spells CASSTGNHQETQYF. The CDR3 DNA reads TGTGCCAGCAGTACCGGGAACCACCAAGAGACCCAGTACTTC.

The genes are TRBV7-2 and TRBJ2-1, with TRBD2 matching over 9 bases. The J segment lost 0 bases and the V segment lost 7 bases, leaving 7 bases of the junction unmatched. Germline CDR1 SGHTA, CDR2 FQGNSA. The CDR3 extends over 16 amino acids. For the CDR3, the DNA is TGTGCCAGCATCCATACAGCGGGGGGCTCCTACAATGAGCAGTTCTTC. The encoded protein is CASIHTAGGSYNEQFF.

The chain links TRBV7-2 to TRBJ1-4, with a tentative D call TRBD1 (5 bases). V lost 6 bases, J lost 12 bases, and 11 bases lay in between. The CDR3 has 11 amino acids. Germline values: CDR1 SGHTA, CDR2 FQGNSA. Here the CDR3 reads CASREGIELFF. For the CDR3, the DNA is TGTGCCAGCAGGGAGGGGATAGAACTGTTTTTT.

The chain is built from TRBV27 and TRBJ2-1, with D hard to call. Trimming shortened V by 4 bases and J by 9 bases, and 13 bases separated the two germline ends. CDR1 is MNHEY, CDR2 SMNVEV, per germline (reference sequence). The CDR3 loop spans 13 amino acids. The CDR3 region is CASSSQATGEQFF. CDR3 nucleotide sequence: TGTGCCAGCAGTTCACAAGCTACGGGTGAGCAGTTCTTC.

In its sample, this clone was seen once. The chain uses TRBV4-3 and TRBJ1-4; 8 nucleotides align to TRBD1. The length of the CDR3 is 13 residues. Trimming at V came to 2 bases and at J to 8 bases, leaving 1 base not matched to a gene. Germline V CDR1 and CDR2: LGHNA, YSLEER. CDR3 sequence (DNA): TGCGCCAGCAGCCAAAACAGGGGGGAAAAACTGTTTTTT. Encoded protein: CASSQNRGEKLFF.

The J gene is TRBJ2-7, the V gene TRBV4-1; D not resolved. This CDR3 comprises 14 residues. Looked up from germline, CDR1 is MGHRA and CDR2 is YSYEKL. The germline V and J ends were trimmed by 0 bases and 0 bases, with 6 bases remaining between them. The CDR3 spells CASSQELNSYEQYF. The CDR3 coding sequence is TGCGCCAGCAGCCAAGAACTGAACTCCTACGAGCAGTACTTC.

The genes are TRBV19 and TRBJ2-3; TRBD2 agrees at 11 bases. The V segment lost 5 bases and the J segment 4 bases; nucleotides outside the gene matches: 5. The CDR3 contains 15 residues. Germline CDR1 is LNHDA and CDR2 is SQIVND (reference sequence). The CDR3 protein is CASSPLTSGADTQYF. In DNA form, the CDR3 reads TGTGCCAGTAGTCCCCTGACTAGCGGGGCAGATACGCAGTATTTT.

J is TRBJ1-4 and V is TRBV4-1; 9 bases are a match to TRBD1. V shed 4 bases, J shed 7 bases, and the junction held 13 bases outside the gene matches. The CDR3 is 17 residues long. Germline values: CDR1 MGHRA, CDR2 YSYEKL. DNA of the CDR3: TGCGCCAGCAGCCGAACAGGGGGCGTTTTTTCTGGTGAAAAACTGTTTTTT. Its translation: CASSRTGGVFSGEKLFF.

This sequence joins TRBV4-1 and TRBJ1-3, with D uncertain. Germline V CDR1 and CDR2: MGHRA, YSYEKL. Trimming left V 0 bases short and J 3 bases short, with 21 bases between. This CDR3 spans 19 amino acids. The DNA of the CDR3 is TGCGCCAGCAGCCAAGATGTAATCGGGTCGACCACTTTTGGAAACACCATATATTTT. Residues: CASSQDVIGSTTFGNTIYF.

The rearrangement joins TRBV5-1 to TRBJ1-1; D perhaps matches TRBD1 (5 bases). CDR1 is SGHRS and CDR2 is YFSETQ in the germline V gene. V gave up 1 base and J gave up 5 bases, with 18 bases separating them. The CDR3 length is 16 residues. The CDR3 bases are TGCGCCAGCAGCTTGACCGGGGGAGGGATGGGTACTGAAGCTTTCTTT. Protein product: CASSLTGGGMGTEAFF.

The genes are TRBV6-5 and TRBJ1-2; 10 nucleotides line up with TRBD1. Losses at the gene ends were 6 bases for V and 1 base for J; bases not matched to a gene: 2. The CDR3 runs 14 residues. CDR1 and CDR2 from the germline V gene are MNHEY and SVGAGI. The chain's CDR3 is CASRTGGLNYGYTF. DNA of the CDR3: TGTGCCAGCAGGACAGGGGGCCTTAACTATGGCTACACCTTC.

V and J are TRBV18 and TRBJ2-2; 8 bases map to TRBD2. The CDR3 consists of 15 residues. Germline V lookup: CDR1 KGHSH, CDR2 LQKENI. Trimming at V came to 3 bases and at J to 6 bases, leaving 6 bases not matched to a gene. This CDR3 reads CASSPGLVTAGELFF. As DNA, the CDR3 is TGTGCCAGCTCACCGGGACTAGTAACTGCCGGGGAGCTGTTTTTT.

This clone has just a few counts. The rearrangement joins TRBV29-1 to TRBJ1-2; no clear D gene. Germline V gene lookup returns CDR1 SQVTM and CDR2 ANQGSEA. This CDR3 contains 13 residues. V was cut by 7 bases and J by 6 bases, with 18 bases left in between. The CDR3 spells CSGYVRALNGYTF. For the CDR3, the DNA is TGCAGCGGTTACGTACGTGCTCTTAATGGCTACACCTTC.

The chain's CDR3 is CASSQSGISYEQYF. The CDR3 coding sequence is TGTGCCAGCAGCCAATCGGGGATCTCCTACGAGCAGTACTTC. The chain joins TRBV7-9 to TRBJ2-7; D perhaps matches TRBD2 (5 bases). Per germline, CDR1 SEHNR and CDR2 FQNEAQ (reference sequence). The length of the CDR3 is 14 residues. The germline V and J ends were trimmed by 5 bases and 0 bases, with 11 bases remaining between them.

The chain links TRBV19 to TRBJ2-1; D perhaps matches TRBD2 (5 bases). The germline CDR1 and CDR2 sequences are LNHDA and SQIVND (reference sequence). Trimming removed 3 bases at V and 2 bases at J, with 11 bases between. This CDR3 spans 15 amino acids. The CDR3 DNA is TGTGCCAGTAGTATTCTGGCGGGTACCTACAATGAGCAGTTCTTC. It encodes CASSILAGTYNEQFF.

The CDR3 reads CASSLGAWGNQPQHF. CDR3 sequence (DNA): TGTGCCAGCAGCTTGGGGGCTTGGGGCAATCAGCCCCAGCATTTT. This chain joins TRBV5-6 and TRBJ1-5, with unresolved D. Germline values: CDR1 SGHDT, CDR2 YYEEEE. CDR3 length equals 15 residues. Trimming stripped 0 bases from V and 2 bases from J, with 9 bases between.

The V and J genes are TRBV5-1 and TRBJ2-7; 13 bases match TRBD2. Germline V gene sequence: CDR1 SGHRS, CDR2 YFSETQ. This CDR3 region has 18 residues. J gave up 0 bases and V 0 bases, and 6 bases lay outside the gene matches. The CDR3 sequence is CASSLALAGGDSSYEQYF. The CDR3 region has the DNA TGCGCCAGCAGCTTGGCACTAGCGGGAGGGGATAGCTCCTACGAGCAGTACTTC. The whole variable domain, remainder taken from reference TRBV5-1 and TRBJ2-7, is KAGVTQTPRYLIKTRGQQVTLSCSPISGHRSVSWYQQTPGQGLQFLFEYFSETQRNKGNFPGRFSGRQFSNSRSEMNVSTLELGDSALYLCASSLALAGGDSSYEQYFGPGTRLTVT.

J is TRBJ2-1 and V is TRBV4-3; D is unresolved. This CDR3 region has 14 residues. The V gene's germline CDR1 is LGHNA and CDR2 YSLEER. Trimming pared 0 bases from V and 7 bases from J, leaving 10 bases between. DNA of the CDR3: TGCGCCAGCAGCCAAGATCTTGTCCAAAATGAGCAGTTCTTC. Its protein is CASSQDLVQNEQFF.

The gene calls are TRBV30 and TRBJ1-1, with D tentatively TRBD1 (6 bases). The CDR3 is 11 residues long. V was pared by 1 base and J by 10 bases, with 10 bases between. Germline CDR1 reads GTSNPN; CDR2 reads SVGIG (reference sequence). CDR3: CAWSAGAGAFF. The CDR3 region has the DNA TGTGCCTGGAGTGCGGGGGCGGGAGCTTTCTTT.

The V gene is TRBV6-1, the J gene TRBJ2-7; tentative D call: TRBD2 (5 bases). CDR1 MNHNS and CDR2 SASEGT come from the germline V gene. This CDR3 contains 14 residues. Trimming shortened V by 7 bases and J by 3 bases, and 16 bases separated the two germline ends. The CDR3 DNA is TGTGCCAGCATCGAGAGGGAGTTGGGCTACGAGCAGTACTTC. This encodes CASIERELGYEQYF.

Details on this clone: The identical CDR3 is also encoded by other nucleotide sequences in the sample. The V and J genes are TRBV18 and TRBJ2-7; TRBD1 or TRBD2 may be the D gene (5 bases each). V shed 3 bases and J shed 2 bases, with 8 bases lying between them. The CDR3 is made up of 13 amino acids. Germline CDR1 and CDR2: KGHSH and LQKENI. The CDR3 here is CASSPGVTYEQYF. In DNA form, the CDR3 reads TGTGCCAGCTCACCGGGGGTTACCTACGAGCAGTACTTC. Variable domain in full (rest from reference TRBV18 and TRBJ2-7): NAGVMQNPRHLVRRRGQEARLRCSPMKGHSHVYWYRQLPEEGLKFMVYLQKENIIDESGMPKERFSAEFPKEGPSILRIQQVVRGDSAAYFCASSPGVTYEQYFGPGTRLTVT.

J is TRBJ1-6 and V is TRBV7-8, with 9 bases matching TRBD1. Germline assignment: CDR1 SGHVS and CDR2 FQNEAQ. The CDR3 is 15 residues long. V dropped 3 bases and J dropped 9; count of bases not matched to a gene: 6. The CDR3 nucleotides read TGTGCCAGCAGCTTGGGGACAGGGAGAGGTTCACCCCTCCACTTT. Residues: CASSLGTGRGSPLHF.

The chain employs TRBV6-6 and TRBJ1-4, with 8 bases identical to TRBD1. The germline CDR1 and CDR2 sequences are MNHNY and SVGAGI (reference sequence). The CDR3 length is 15 residues. After removal of 5 bases from V and 6 bases from J, the junction contained 8 bases not matched to a gene. The CDR3 nucleotides read TGTGCCAGCAGTCTGCCCCAGGGGGCCGATGAAAAACTGTTTTTT. Its protein is CASSLPQGADEKLFF.

The chain recombines TRBV30 with TRBJ1-1; D uncertain. Trimming took 2 bases from V and 0 from J, leaving 13 bases between them. This CDR3 is 15 amino acids long. CDR1 is GTSNPN and CDR2 is SVGIG in the germline V gene (reference sequence). The CDR3 DNA is TGTGCCTGGAGTAAATCAGGCACGATGAACACTGAAGCTTTCTTT. This sequence encodes CAWSKSGTMNTEAFF.

This clone was found once. The chain has TRBV5-1 and TRBJ2-5; D is ambiguous. Trimming took off 0 bases at V and 3 bases at J, with 6 bases between the two ends. CDR1 and CDR2 from the germline V gene are SGHRS and YFSETQ. CDR3 length equals 13 residues. The DNA for the CDR3 is TGCGCCAGCAGCTTGGCCCACGAAGAGACCCAGTACTTC. Its translation is CASSLAHEETQYF.

The chain links TRBV5-6 to TRBJ2-7, with D uncertain. V lost 0 bases and J 1 base, leaving 8 bases between the germline ends. The germline V gene encodes CDR1 SGHDT and CDR2 YYEEEE. The CDR3 has 14 residues. CDR3 in amino acids: CASSLVLWSYEQYF. The CDR3 nucleotides read TGTGCCAGCAGCTTGGTCCTTTGGTCCTACGAGCAGTACTTC.